Listed below are T cell receptor beta chains from one sample, sequenced in a study of CD4+ T cells in melanoma. Libraries were prepared by immunoSEQ multiplex PCR; TCRdb keeps only in-frame clonotypes and omits some of them. Of around 55,000 clones listed, over 60% are singletons. The sample consisted of tumor tissue. These receptors were taken from a human donor with melanoma. Each CDR3 is given with its conserved first and last residue. The D gene is left open where the match is weak. Rows may omit the clone size; those that give it use once, few, many or a size class.

J gene	V gene	D gene	clone size	CDR3 DNA	CDR3 protein
TRBJ2-5	TRBV10-1	NA	NA	TGCGCCAGCAGTGAGTCGGCGGGACGAGCCCAAGAGACCCAGTACTTC	CASSESAGRAQETQYF
TRBJ1-2	TRBV15	TRBD1	NA	TGTGCCACCAGCCGGGACAGGGGCACTAACTATGGCTACACCTTC	CATSRDRGTNYGYTF
TRBJ2-6	TRBV2	NA	NA	TGTGCCAGCAGTGTCGGGCACTCTGGGGCCAACGTCCTGACTTTC	CASSVGHSGANVLTF
TRBJ2-7	TRBV2	TRBD2	NA	TGTGCCAGCAGTCCCGAGAGGACTAGCAACGGGGGGGAGCAGTACTTC	CASSPERTSNGGEQYF
TRBJ2-7	TRBV6-1	TRBD1	NA	TGTGCCAGCAGTTGGGACAGTAGCTACGAGCAGTACTTC	CASSWDSSYEQYF
TRBJ1-2	TRBV14	NA	NA	TGTGCCAGCAGCCAAGATCGGGCCAGGGAAAACTATGGCTACACCTTC	CASSQDRARENYGYTF
TRBJ2-1	TRBV27	NA	NA	TGTGCCAGCAGTCCTCGTCTAACACCCTCGACGAATGAGCAGTTCTTC	CASSPRLTPSTNEQFF
TRBJ2-7	TRBV4-3	NA	many	TGCGCCAGCAGCCAAGTCCCAGGGAGCTCCTACGAGCAGTACTTC	CASSQVPGSSYEQYF
TRBJ2-7	TRBV7-2	TRBD2	NA	TGTGCCAGCAGCCACGGGACTAGCGGTTACGAGCAGTACTTC	CASSHGTSGYEQYF
TRBJ1-2	TRBV28	NA	many	TGTGCCAGCAGTTTTAGGCAGGCTCACTATGGCTACACCTTC	CASSFRQAHYGYTF
TRBJ2-1	TRBV9	TRBD2	NA	TGTGCCAGCAGCGTAGGAGGTAGCGGGGGATACCGCAATGAGCAGTTCTTC	CASSVGGSGGYRNEQFF
TRBJ1-1	TRBV9	NA	NA	TGTGCCAGCAACCTAAAGGGGGGAAACACTGAAGCTTTCTTT	CASNLKGGNTEAFF
TRBJ2-3	TRBV29-1	NA	few	TGCAGCGTTGAAGTTCTAGGGGTTTACACAGATACGCAGTATTTT	CSVEVLGVYTDTQYF
TRBJ2-7	TRBV11-2	NA	NA	TGTGCCAGCAGCTTAGTGGCAGGGAGGAGGCGTGAGCAGTACTTC	CASSLVAGRRREQYF
TRBJ1-5	TRBV7-2	TRBD1	NA	TGTGCCAGCAGCTTGGGGACAGCTAGCAATCAGCCCCAGCATTTT	CASSLGTASNQPQHF
TRBJ2-2	TRBV27	NA	few	TGTGCCAGCAGTTTCCCCGCGGGGTCAGGCACCGGGGAGCTGTTTTTT	CASSFPAGSGTGELFF